This T cell receptor beta chain was identified in a study of cytomegalovirus exposure and HLA in healthy donors. Vbeta (60) and Jbeta (13) primers were used in the PCR. TCRdb's copy holds only in-frame clones and misses some; the assay was immunoSEQ multiplex PCR. The data contain under 200,000 clones, around four fifths of them singletons. Study-level results: Across donors, sequencing depth was assumed by presence/absence analyses to be roughly uniform.

Regarding this clone: The target antigen is unknown.

V lost 4 bases to trimming and J lost 1 base; unmatched junction nucleotides: 3. Germline CDR1 and CDR2: SGHTA and FQGNSA. The CDR3 extends over 15 amino acids. Sequencing used PBMCs. This TCR was sampled from a woman aged 18-35 years in good health and CMV-seronegative. The V and J genes are TRBV7-2 and TRBJ2-1; 8 nucleotides agree with TRBD1. The CDR3 DNA is TGTGCCAGCAGCTACACAGGGGGGTCCTACAATGAGCAGTTCTTC. It encodes CASSYTGGSYNEQFF.